The 26 T cell receptor beta chains presented below share a single source sample, sequenced in a study of OX40 agonist ivuxolimab in advanced cancers. Clones were read by immunoSEQ multiplex PCR, and TCRdb kept only the in-frame ones, dropping some. The sample holds around 70,000 clones, 88% seen once. Here the sequenced sample was CD4+ or CD8+ T cells sorted from blood, taken in a trial of the OX40 agonist ivuxolimab. The receptors come from an adult with an advanced solid tumor such as melanoma, head and neck, liver or kidney cancer.

In its sample, this clone was seen once. The chain has TRBV9 and TRBJ1-6; 7 bases are a match to TRBD1. Per the germline V gene, CDR1 is SGDLS and CDR2 is YYNGEE. The CDR3 has 14 amino acids. V lost 5 bases and J lost 4; bases outside the gene matches: 3. CDR3 sequence reads: CASRAQGYNSPLHF. In nucleotides, the CDR3 is TGTGCCAGCAGAGCACAGGGGTATAATTCACCCCTCCACTTT.

The chain recombines TRBV6-1 with TRBJ1-2; no clear D gene. The CDR3 spans 14 residues. V gave up 2 bases and J gave up 8 bases, with 15 bases separating them. Germline V gene lookup returns CDR1 MNHNS and CDR2 SASEGT. In nucleotides, the CDR3 is TGTGCCAGCAGTGAACCCCCCGGTGGGGTCGGCTACACCTTC. Encoded protein: CASSEPPGGVGYTF.

The chain recombines TRBV6-5 with TRBJ1-6; D call uncertain. Germline V gene data show CDR1 as MNHEY and CDR2 as SVGAGI. Trimming stripped 1 base from V and 7 bases from J, with 5 bases between. The CDR3 consists of 13 residues. CDR3 DNA sequence: TGTGCCAGCAGTTACTTCGGGAATTCACCCCTCCACTTT. The encoded protein is CASSYFGNSPLHF.

The chain is built from TRBV18 and TRBJ1-3, with TRBD1 as a possible D gene (5 bases). The CDR3 consists of 15 residues. Trimming removed 0 bases at V and 0 bases at J, with 6 bases between. Germline V CDR1 and CDR2: KGHSH, LQKENI. Here the CDR3 reads CASSPPGRSGNTIYF. CDR3 bases: TGTGCCAGCTCACCACCGGGGCGCTCTGGAAACACCATATATTTT.

The rearrangement links TRBV4-2 to TRBJ1-1; a weak D match, TRBD1 (6 bases). The ends were cut back, 0 bases at V and 10 bases at J, with 18 bases in the middle. Germline values: CDR1 LGHNA, CDR2 YNFKEQ. CDR3 length: 15 amino acids. CDR3 residues: CASSQEGGQGRGAFF. The DNA of the CDR3 is TGTGCCAGCAGCCAAGAAGGGGGGCAGGGGAGGGGAGCTTTCTTT.

The chain uses TRBV18 and TRBJ1-2, with TRBD1 matching 9 bases. Unmatched junction bases numbered 10, after V lost 7 bases and J lost 1 base. This CDR3 comprises 16 residues. Germline V gene data show CDR1 as KGHSH and CDR2 as LQKENI. CDR3: CASFGTGSDNNYGYTF. The CDR3 DNA sequence: TGTGCCAGCTTCGGGACAGGGTCGGATAATAACTATGGCTACACCTTC.

The chain links TRBV10-3 to TRBJ2-6, with D tentatively TRBD1 or TRBD2 (5 bases each). From germline, CDR1 is ENHRY and CDR2 SYGVKD. V gave up 6 bases and J gave up 0 bases, with 21 bases separating them. This CDR3 contains 19 residues. The CDR3 sequence: CAISPREGQAISGANVLTF. The CDR3 DNA is TGTGCCATCAGCCCACGTGAGGGGCAGGCCATCTCTGGGGCCAACGTCCTGACTTTC.

The V and J genes are TRBV4-2 and TRBJ2-7; D not certain. CDR3 length: 14 amino acids. V lost 8 bases and J lost 2, with 16 bases in between. Germline V gene data show CDR1 as LGHNA and CDR2 as YNFKEQ. The CDR3 DNA follows: TGTGCCAGCCACATTACGGACGGCCCCTACGAGCAGTACTTC. Translation gives CASHITDGPYEQYF.

This clone was observed a handful of times. J is TRBJ2-1 and V is TRBV4-2; weak D call: TRBD1 (6 bases). CDR3 size: 16 residues. V was cut by 0 bases and J by 4 bases, with 13 bases left in between. The germline V gene encodes CDR1 LGHNA and CDR2 YNFKEQ. CDR3 loop: CASSQDEQGRYNEQFF. DNA of the CDR3: TGTGCCAGCAGCCAAGATGAACAGGGACGATACAATGAGCAGTTCTTC.

The chain has TRBV5-6 and TRBJ1-1; 9 nucleotides line up with TRBD1. J gave up 4 bases and V 6 bases, and 10 bases lay outside the gene matches. CDR1 and CDR2 from the germline V gene are SGHDT and YYEEEE. There are 15 residues in the CDR3. The CDR3, as DNA: TGTGCCAGCAACGGACAGGGGACGTCTCGCACTGAAGCTTTCTTT. Protein: CASNGQGTSRTEAFF.

The V gene is TRBV6-5, the J gene TRBJ2-7, with D perhaps matching TRBD2 (6 bases). Germline V gene lookup returns CDR1 MNHEY and CDR2 SVGAGI. This CDR3 region has 13 residues. V was trimmed by 5 bases and J by 5 bases, leaving 13 bases between them. The CDR3 is CASSTWGGNEQYF. CDR3 coding DNA: TGTGCCAGCAGTACGTGGGGAGGAAACGAGCAGTACTTC.

The V call is TRBV30, the J call TRBJ2-7; weak D call: TRBD2 (6 bases). This CDR3 is 13 amino acids long. V was pared by 4 bases and J by 3 bases, with 13 bases between. Germline V lookup: CDR1 GTSNPN, CDR2 SVGIG (reference sequence). CDR3 sequence reads: CAWNTGGGYEQYF. Here the CDR3 DNA reads TGTGCCTGGAATACCGGGGGAGGCTACGAGCAGTACTTC.

This chain uses TRBV6-5 with TRBJ2-1; D not certain. The germline gives CDR1 MNHEY, CDR2 SVGAGI. V was trimmed by 5 bases and J by 0 bases, leaving 11 bases between them. This CDR3 has 15 amino acids. The CDR3 bases are TGTGCCAGCAGTCCCCCCGGCCGCTCCTACAATGAGCAGTTCTTC. Its translation is CASSPPGRSYNEQFF.

The V and J genes are TRBV9 and TRBJ2-7; 8 nucleotides line up with TRBD1. CDR1 SGDLS and CDR2 YYNGEE come from the germline V gene. The CDR3 has 15 amino acids. V shed 3 bases, J shed 3 bases, and the junction held 8 bases outside the gene matches. CDR3 coding DNA: TGTGCCAGCAGCGCAGGGACAGGCTCCTTCTACGAGCAGTACTTC. This codes for CASSAGTGSFYEQYF.

The V call is TRBV7-6, the J call TRBJ2-5, with TRBD2 identical over 12 bases. The CDR3 has 15 residues. CDR1 and CDR2 from the germline V gene are SGHVS and FNYEAQ. V was pared by 2 bases and J by 5 bases, with 3 bases of the junction left unmatched. The CDR3 region is CASSLTGLAGETQYF. The CDR3 DNA reads as TGTGCCAGCAGCTTAACTGGACTAGCGGGGGAGACCCAGTACTTC.

The chain joins TRBV2 to TRBJ1-1; D possibly corresponds to TRBD1 (5 bases). The V gene's germline CDR1 is SNHLY and CDR2 FYNNEI. V was shortened by 6 bases and J by 0 bases, with 11 bases between the two germline ends. This CDR3 has 14 residues. CDR3 bases: TGTGCCAGCAGAGTAAGACAGTTGAACACTGAAGCTTTCTTT. Protein product: CASRVRQLNTEAFF.

The gene calls are TRBV21-1 and TRBJ2-3. TRBV21-1 is classified as a pseudogene. This CDR3 comprises 10 residues. Here the CDR3 DNA reads TGTGCCAGCAGCACAGATACGCAGTATTTT. This sequence encodes CASSTDTQYF.

The genes are TRBV5-8 and TRBJ1-2, with D perhaps matching TRBD1 (5 bases). V was trimmed by 7 bases and J by 4 bases, leaving 17 bases between them. The CDR3 sequence is 14 residues long. From germline, CDR1 is SGHTS and CDR2 YDEGEE. CDR3 nucleotide sequence: TGTGCCAGCGGGTTGGGGACCGCCGTCTATGGCTACACCTTC. Translation: CASGLGTAVYGYTF.

The rearrangement links TRBV9 to TRBJ1-2; D unresolved. Trimming shortened V by 0 bases and J by 5 bases, and 11 bases separated the two germline ends. This CDR3 comprises 14 residues. Germline V gene sequence: CDR1 SGDLS, CDR2 YYNGEE. CDR3 in DNA: TGTGCCAGCAGCGTAGGTGGGTCTACTTATGGCTACACCTTC. The encoded protein is CASSVGGSTYGYTF. Full variable domain (rest looked up from reference TRBV9 and TRBJ1-2): DSGVTQTPKHLITATGQRVTLRCSPRSGDLSVYWYQQSLDQGLQFLIQYYNGEERAKGNILERFSAQQFPDLHSELNLSSLELGDSALYFCASSVGGSTYGYTFGSGTRLTVV.

The table lists this clone with a count of one. The gene calls are TRBV7-3 and TRBJ2-1; 12 positions match TRBD2. The CDR3 has 16 residues. Germline trimming cut 5 bases from V and 0 bases from J; bases unmatched to any gene: 2. CDR1 is SGHTA and CDR2 is FQGTGA in the germline V gene. The CDR3 DNA is TGTGCCAGCAGCCCTAGCGGGAGGGTCTCCTACAATGAGCAGTTCTTC. It encodes CASSPSGRVSYNEQFF. The whole variable domain, remainder taken from reference TRBV7-3 and TRBJ2-1, is GAGVSQTPSNKVTEKGKYVELRCDPISGHTALYWYRQSLGQGPEFLIYFQGTGAADDSGLPNDRFFAVRPEGSVSTLKIQRTERGDSAVYLCASSPSGRVSYNEQFFGPGTRLTVL.

The chain has TRBV7-2 and TRBJ2-1; D remains unclear. The CDR3 covers 12 residues. Trimming pared 3 bases from V and 10 bases from J, leaving 10 bases between. CDR1 and CDR2 (germline): SGHTA, FQGNSA. Here the CDR3 DNA reads TGTGCCAGCAGCTTCGAAAGACGGGAGCAGTTCTTC. Translating gives CASSFERREQFF.

The rearrangement links TRBV18 to TRBJ1-4; D not certain. The CDR3 is 16 residues long. The germline V and J ends were trimmed by 6 bases and 1 base, with 15 bases remaining between them. The germline V gene encodes CDR1 KGHSH and CDR2 LQKENI. The CDR3 is CASSPDGVQTNEKLFF. The CDR3 DNA is TGTGCCAGCTCCCCGGACGGAGTGCAAACTAATGAAAAACTGTTTTTT.

This sequence joins TRBV28 and TRBJ2-5; perhaps TRBD1 as D (5 bases). This CDR3 is 16 amino acids long. The V end was cut by 4 bases, the J end by 0 bases, with 15 bases between. CDR1 and CDR2 from the germline V gene are MDHEN and SYDVKM. The CDR3 bases are TGTGCCAGCAGTTCGCTCTTGACAGTTTACCAAGAGACCCAGTACTTC. Encoded protein: CASSSLLTVYQETQYF.

The chain is built from TRBV7-6 and TRBJ2-4, with 7 bases fitting TRBD1. V was clipped by 5 bases and J by 8 bases; unmatched bases: 6. CDR3 length: 13 amino acids. Germline V gene lookup returns CDR1 SGHVS and CDR2 FNYEAQ. The CDR3 DNA reads TGTGCCAGCAGCCGAGGGACAGAGGACATTCAGTACTTC. This gives the protein CASSRGTEDIQYF.

The chain uses TRBV28 and TRBJ1-5; 10 nucleotides match TRBD1. Looked up from germline, CDR1 is MDHEN and CDR2 is SYDVKM. The ends lost 3 bases at V and 4 bases at J; junction bases unmatched: 3. This CDR3 contains 15 residues. In nucleotides, the CDR3 is TGTGCCAGCAGTTTGGCGGGACAGGGGAATCAGCCCCAGCATTTT. Protein product: CASSLAGQGNQPQHF.

The gene calls are TRBV18 and TRBJ2-3; D might be TRBD2 (7 bases). This CDR3 is built from 16 residues. Germline lookup yields CDR1 KGHSH and CDR2 LQKENI. The V end was cut by 2 bases, the J end by 0 bases, with 12 bases between. CDR3 DNA sequence: TGTGCCAGCTCACCAGGGGGGGCCCTAAGCACAGATACGCAGTATTTT. This codes for CASSPGGALSTDTQYF.